A single sample is the source of the 9 T cell receptor beta chains below, sequenced in a study of T cell repertoires in ileal Crohn's disease. Time point noted: neoterminal ileum biopsy at postoperative endoscopy, about 6 months after surgery. TCRdb's table, derived via immunoSEQ multiplex PCR, lists solely in-frame clones and lacks some. The sample includes some 14,000 clones, around 78% of them seen just once. Specimen: ileal tissue. All receptors derive from an adult with Crohn's disease.

This clone was counted between two and nine times. This chain joins TRBV29-1 and TRBJ2-3; D possibly corresponds to TRBD2 (6 bases). The CDR3 is made up of 15 amino acids. Trimming stripped 5 bases from V and 2 bases from J, with 17 bases between. From germline, CDR1 is SQVTM and CDR2 ANQGSEA. The CDR3 DNA reads as TGCAGCGTTTTAAGCGGCGGGGTAGTCACAGATACGCAGTATTTT. Its translation: CSVLSGGVVTDTQYF.

This rearrangement joins TRBV19 to TRBJ2-5; 7 bases agree with TRBD1. The ends lost 5 bases at V and 1 base at J; junction bases unmatched: 10. The CDR3 runs to 16 residues. The germline gives CDR1 LNHDA, CDR2 SQIVND (reference sequence). The CDR3 DNA follows: TGTGCCAGTAGTCTTCTTTGGACAGGAAGCCAAGAGACCCAGTACTTC. This gives the protein CASSLLWTGSQETQYF.

This clone was counted only a few times. The chain combines TRBV7-2 with TRBJ1-3, with D perhaps matching TRBD1 (5 bases). Trimming stripped 4 bases from V and 4 bases from J, with 11 bases between. CDR1 is SGHTA and CDR2 is FQGNSA in the germline V gene. CDR3 size: 14 residues. CDR3 sequence reads: CASSSPGPGNTIYF. The CDR3 DNA reads as TGTGCCAGCAGCTCCCCAGGGCCAGGAAACACCATATATTTT.

Only a few counts were recorded for this clone. This chain uses TRBV4-2 with TRBJ2-3, with D possibly TRBD2 on 7 matching bases. The CDR3 is 15 amino acids. Deletions cut 1 base from V and 4 bases from J, with 12 bases between. Germline V CDR1 and CDR2: LGHNA, YNFKEQ. CDR3 loop: CASSQGGGGADTQYF. CDR3 in DNA: TGTGCCAGCAGCCAAGGGGGCGGGGGCGCAGATACGCAGTATTTT.

This clone was counted once. The chain joins TRBV9 to TRBJ1-1; TRBD1 matches at 9 bases. The germline V gene encodes CDR1 SGDLS and CDR2 YYNGEE. The CDR3 totals 14 residues. J lost 3 bases, V lost 4 bases, and 4 bases had no gene match. CDR3 protein: CASSTRDRDTEAFF. The CDR3 DNA sequence: TGTGCCAGCAGCACCCGGGACAGGGACACTGAAGCTTTCTTT.

This clone occurred a few times. This chain connects TRBV5-1 to TRBJ1-1; maybe TRBD1 (6 bases). V was pared by 0 bases and J by 0 bases, with 9 bases between. The CDR3 runs 15 residues. Germline values: CDR1 SGHRS, CDR2 YFSETQ. The CDR3, as DNA: TGCGCCAGCAGCTTGGCCGGACAGATGAACACTGAAGCTTTCTTT. This encodes CASSLAGQMNTEAFF.

The J gene is TRBJ1-1, the V gene TRBV14, with D perhaps TRBD1 (6 bases). The V gene lost 4 bases and the J gene lost 6 bases, with 12 bases spanning the gap. Per germline, CDR1 SGHDN and CDR2 FVKESK. The CDR3 totals 13 residues. The CDR3 DNA is TGTGCCAGCAGCCTCAGACAGGACTCTGAAGCTTTCTTT. It codes for CASSLRQDSEAFF.

V is TRBV30 and J is TRBJ2-2; D is undetermined. The CDR3 covers 13 residues. Germline values: CDR1 GTSNPN, CDR2 SVGIG (reference sequence). With 4 bases removed from V and 1 base from J, the gap between germline ends came to 7 bases. CDR3 residues: CAWNGQNTGELFF. The CDR3, as DNA: TGTGCCTGGAACGGGCAGAACACCGGGGAGCTGTTTTTT.

CDR3 DNA: TGTGCCAGCAGTGACTGGGGGGGGAGTACGCAGTATTTT. Protein sequence: CASSDWGGSTQYF. The gene calls are TRBV6-4 and TRBJ2-3; 7 bases are a match to TRBD2. In germline, CDR1 is MRHNA, CDR2 SNTAGT. Unmatched junction bases numbered 3, after V lost 1 base and J lost 8 bases. The CDR3 runs to 13 residues.